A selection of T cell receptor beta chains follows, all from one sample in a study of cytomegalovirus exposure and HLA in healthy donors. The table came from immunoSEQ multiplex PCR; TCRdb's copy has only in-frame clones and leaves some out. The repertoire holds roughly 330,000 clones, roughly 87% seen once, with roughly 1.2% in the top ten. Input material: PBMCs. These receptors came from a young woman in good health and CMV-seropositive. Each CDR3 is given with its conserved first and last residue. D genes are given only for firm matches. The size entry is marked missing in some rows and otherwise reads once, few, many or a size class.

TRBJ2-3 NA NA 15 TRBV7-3 CASSLTGFSTDTQYF TGTGCCAGCAGCTTAACAGGGTTTAGCACAGATACGCAGTATTTT
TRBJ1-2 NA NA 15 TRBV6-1 CASSEARPGVYGYTF TGTGCCAGCAGTGAGGCCCGACCTGGGGTCTATGGCTACACCTTC
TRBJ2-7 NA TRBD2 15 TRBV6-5 CASKTSGGNPHEQYF TGTGCCAGCAAGACTAGCGGGGGAAACCCCCACGAGCAGTACTTC
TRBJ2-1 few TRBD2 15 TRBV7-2 CASSLTLAGYDEQFF TGTGCCAGCAGCTTAACACTAGCGGGGTACGATGAGCAGTTCTTC
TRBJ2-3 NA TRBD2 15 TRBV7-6 CASSHPSGGLDTQYF TGTGCCAGCAGTCACCCTAGCGGGGGGTTAGATACGCAGTATTTT
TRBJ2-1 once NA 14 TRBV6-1 CASSGLSSYNEQFF TGTGCCAGCAGTGGACTGAGCTCCTACAATGAGCAGTTCTTC
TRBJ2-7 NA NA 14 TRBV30 CAWSVRGGISEQYF TGTGCCTGGAGTGTAAGAGGGGGAATTAGCGAGCAGTACTTC
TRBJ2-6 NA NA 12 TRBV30 CAWSPGANVLTF TGTGCCTGGTCGCCTGGGGCCAACGTCCTGACTTTC
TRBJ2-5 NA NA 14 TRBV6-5 CASSATLTQETQYF TGTGCCAGCAGTGCCACATTGACACAAGAGACCCAGTACTTC
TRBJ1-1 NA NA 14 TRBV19 CASSEGRMNTEAFF TGTGCCAGTAGCGAGGGACGGATGAACACTGAAGCTTTCTTT
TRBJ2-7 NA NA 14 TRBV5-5 CASSLRSNSYEQYF TGTGCCAGCAGCTTGCGTTCGAACTCCTACGAGCAGTACTTC
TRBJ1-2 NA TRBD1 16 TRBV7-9 CASSPEGSQGRYGYTF TGTGCCAGCAGCCCAGAGGGTTCACAGGGGCGGTATGGCTACACCTTC
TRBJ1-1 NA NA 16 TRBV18 CASSLGRTPLNTEAFF TGTGCCAGCTCACTCGGAAGGACACCTTTAAACACTGAAGCTTTCTTT
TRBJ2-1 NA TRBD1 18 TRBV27 CASSSGQGSVRVYNEQFF TGTGCCAGCAGTTCTGGACAGGGGTCGGTTAGGGTTTACAATGAGCAGTTCTTC
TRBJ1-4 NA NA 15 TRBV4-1 CASSQPGQTNEKLFF TGCGCCAGCAGCCAACCTGGACAGACTAATGAAAAACTGTTTTTT
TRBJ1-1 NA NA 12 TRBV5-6 CASSLWNTEAFF TGTGCCAGCAGCTTGTGGAACACTGAAGCTTTCTTT
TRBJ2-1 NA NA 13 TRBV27 CASRRGTYNEQFF TGTGCCAGCAGGAGGGGGACTTACAATGAGCAGTTCTTC
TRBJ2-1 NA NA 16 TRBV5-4 CASSLAGPSSYNEQFF TGTGCCAGCAGCTTAGCTGGGCCCAGCTCCTACAATGAGCAGTTCTTC
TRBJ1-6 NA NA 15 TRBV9 CASSGDPVDNSPLHF TGTGCCAGCAGCGGAGATCCGGTGGATAATTCACCCCTCCACTTT
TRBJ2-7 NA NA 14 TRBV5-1 CASSLRAQTYEQYF TGCGCCAGCAGCTTGAGGGCACAAACCTACGAGCAGTACTTC
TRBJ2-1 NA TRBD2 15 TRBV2 CASSEVGTSGSEQFF TGTGCCAGCAGTGAAGTAGGGACTAGCGGCAGTGAGCAGTTCTTC
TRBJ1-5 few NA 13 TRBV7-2 CASSPSSNQPQHF TGTGCCAGCAGCCCGAGTAGCAATCAGCCCCAGCATTTT
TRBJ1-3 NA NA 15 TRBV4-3 CASSQWEDSGNTIYF TGCGCCAGCAGCCAATGGGAGGACTCTGGAAACACCATATATTTT
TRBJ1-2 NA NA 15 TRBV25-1 CASSDSRDMSYGYTF TGTGCCAGCAGTGATAGCCGGGACATGAGCTATGGCTACACCTTC
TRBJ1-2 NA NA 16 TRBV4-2 CASSPQERPRNYGYTF TGTGCCAGCAGCCCCCAAGAAAGGCCCCGAAACTATGGCTACACCTTC
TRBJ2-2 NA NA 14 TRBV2 CASSGDSYTGELFF TGTGCCAGCAGTGGTGACAGCTACACCGGGGAGCTGTTTTTT
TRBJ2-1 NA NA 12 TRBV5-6 CASSLPQGKQFF TGTGCCAGCAGCTTGCCCCAGGGGAAGCAGTTCTTC
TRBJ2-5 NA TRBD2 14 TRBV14 CASSHSGGNTDQYF TGTGCCAGCAGCCATAGCGGGGGGAACACCGACCAGTACTTC
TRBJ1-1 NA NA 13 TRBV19 CASSYQMNTEAFF TGTGCCAGTAGTTACCAGATGAACACTGAAGCTTTCTTT
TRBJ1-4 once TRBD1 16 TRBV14 CASSQTGQGVREKLFF TGTGCCAGCAGCCAGACCGGACAGGGGGTTAGGGAAAAACTGTTTTTT
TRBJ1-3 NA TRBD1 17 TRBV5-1 CASTPRPQGAKGNTIYF TGCGCCAGCACACCTCGTCCCCAGGGGGCGAAAGGAAACACCATATATTTT
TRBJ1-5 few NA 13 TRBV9 CASSPSDNQPQHF TGTGCCAGCAGCCCAAGCGATAATCAGCCCCAGCATTTT
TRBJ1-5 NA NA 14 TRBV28 CASHPGLSNQPQHF TGTGCCAGCCACCCGGGGCTTAGCAATCAGCCCCAGCATTTT
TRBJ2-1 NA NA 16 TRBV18 CASSPPVSSSYNEQFF TGTGCCAGCTCACCCCCGGTCTCAAGCTCCTACAATGAGCAGTTCTTC
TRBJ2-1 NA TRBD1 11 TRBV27 CASSTGGEQFF TGTGCCAGCAGTACAGGGGGTGAGCAGTTCTTC
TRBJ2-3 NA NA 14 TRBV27 CASSYLARPDTQYF TGTGCCAGCAGTTATCTAGCGCGGCCAGATACGCAGTATTTT
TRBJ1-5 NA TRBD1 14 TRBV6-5 CASRDREGNQPQHF TGTGCCAGCAGGGACAGGGAGGGCAATCAGCCCCAGCATTTT
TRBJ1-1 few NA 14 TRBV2 CASREQAPNTEAFF TGTGCCAGCAGGGAGCAAGCACCGAACACTGAAGCTTTCTTT
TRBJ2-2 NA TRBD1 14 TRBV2 CASSATGGSGELFF TGTGCCAGCAGCGCCACAGGGGGCTCCGGGGAGCTGTTTTTT
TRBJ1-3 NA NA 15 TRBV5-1 CASSPDQEAGNTIYF TGCGCCAGCAGTCCCGATCAGGAAGCTGGAAACACCATATATTTT
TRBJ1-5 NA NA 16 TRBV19 CASSIGSGARGQPQHF TGTGCCAGTAGTATAGGTTCGGGGGCCAGGGGCCAGCCCCAGCATTTT
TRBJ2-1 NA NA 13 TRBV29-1 CSVKNTRDNEQFF TGCAGCGTCAAGAATACCAGGGACAATGAGCAGTTCTTC